Listed below are T cell receptor beta chains from one sample, sequenced in a study of T cells in localized non-small cell lung cancer. Generated by immunoSEQ multiplex PCR, the TCRdb table keeps only in-frame clones and is missing some. Of a few thousand clones listed, less than 25% are singletons. Sequenced material: lung tumor tissue, taken before any cancer treatment. Receptors were obtained from a male donor at least 60 years old with stage I lung adenocarcinoma. Both conserved end residues are part of each CDR3. The D gene is left open where the match is weak. Not every row has a clone size; where given, it reads once, few, many or a size class.

CAISEAGFSYEQYF	TGTGCCATCAGTGAGGCGGGGTTCTCCTACGAGCAGTACTTC	.	14	few	TRBJ2-7	TRBV10-3
CASRKTGTHAGEQYF	TGTGCCAGCAGAAAAACCGGGACACATGCGGGTGAGCAGTACTTC	.	15	few	TRBJ2-7	TRBV6-8
CSVTTPLAGAYEQYF	TGCAGCGTGACCACCCCACTAGCGGGAGCGTACGAGCAGTACTTC	TRBD2	15	.	TRBJ2-7	TRBV29-1
CASSLDGGSGYTF	TGTGCCAGCAGCCTCGACGGGGGAAGTGGCTACACCTTC	.	13	.	TRBJ1-2	TRBV6-8
CATSRENSADTQYF	TGTGCCACCAGCAGAGAAAACAGTGCAGATACGCAGTATTTT	.	14	medium-sized	TRBJ2-3	TRBV15
CASSPPWTGSHGYTF	TGTGCCAGCAGTCCGCCTTGGACAGGGTCACATGGCTACACCTTC	TRBD1	15	medium-sized	TRBJ1-2	TRBV6-8
CASSRGLAHNEQFF	TGTGCCAGTAGTCGCGGACTAGCCCACAATGAGCAGTTCTTC	TRBD2	14	.	TRBJ2-1	TRBV19
CASSTPGLASRELFF	TGTGCCAGCAGTACTCCGGGACTAGCGAGCCGGGAGCTGTTTTTT	TRBD2	15	.	TRBJ2-2	TRBV11-3
CASSLRHGAGETQYF	TGCGCCAGCAGCTTAAGGCACGGGGCAGGAGAGACCCAGTACTTC	.	15	.	TRBJ2-5	TRBV5-1
CAWSVGGIGNTEAFF	TGTGCCTGGAGTGTGGGGGGCATAGGGAACACTGAAGCTTTCTTT	.	15	.	TRBJ1-1	TRBV30
CASSVRPTGRTGELFF	TGTGCCAGCAGCGTTCGACCGACAGGCCGCACCGGGGAGCTGTTTTTT	.	16	few	TRBJ2-2	TRBV14
CASAREGNYGYTF	TGTGCCAGTGCCCGCGAGGGAAACTATGGCTACACCTTC	.	13	.	TRBJ1-2	TRBV6-8
CASSYPGQEMNTEAFF	TGTGCCAGCAGTTACCCGGGACAGGAGATGAACACTGAAGCTTTCTTT	TRBD1	16	few	TRBJ1-1	TRBV6-8
CASSVYFQSSSYNEQFF	TGTGCCAGCAGCGTATACTTTCAGTCGAGCTCCTACAATGAGCAGTTCTTC	.	17	.	TRBJ2-1	TRBV9
CASARYQETQYF	TGTGCCAGCGCACGGTACCAAGAGACCCAGTACTTC	.	12	few	TRBJ2-5	TRBV10-3
CASSQVGAARYEQYF	TGCGCCAGCAGCCAAGTGGGTGCCGCGAGGTACGAGCAGTACTTC	.	15	few	TRBJ2-7	TRBV4-1
CASSFFSDTYEQYF	TGTGCCAGCAGTTTTTTCAGTGATACCTACGAGCAGTACTTC	.	14	once	TRBJ2-7	TRBV28